The rows below give T cell receptor beta chains drawn from one sample of a study of T cells after yellow fever vaccination. TCRdb itself ran the 5' RACE reads through MiXCR, one entry per CDR3 protein. The profile shows about 320,000 distinct CDR3 sequences, 3.5% to 4.5% of them singletons. This sample comprised PBMCs, obtained 15 days after the yellow fever booster vaccination. These receptors were collected from a man between 18 and 29 years old who received the YFV17D yellow fever vaccine. CDR3s include the opening cysteine and the closing phenylalanine or tryptophan. The order of the fields is D gene, V gene, CDR3 length, J gene, clone size, CDR3 protein, CDR3 DNA. A D gene is named only where the DNA matches it firmly. The size entry is marked missing in some rows and otherwise reads once, few, many or a size class.

-	TRBV5-1	15	TRBJ1-1	many	CASSLTQGGSTEAFF	TGCGCCAGCAGCTTGACACAGGGCGGGAGCACTGAAGCTTTCTTT
-	TRBV12-3/TRBV12-4	15	TRBJ2-2	many	CASGLLQGNTGELFF	TGTGCCAGCGGGCTTCTACAGGGAAACACCGGGGAGCTGTTTTTT
TRBD2	TRBV12-3/TRBV12-4	17	TRBJ2-3	-	CASSRGTSGGQAERQYF	TGTGCCAGCAGTCGAGGGACTAGCGGGGGGCAAGCGGAGAGGCAGTATTTT
-	TRBV19	14	TRBJ1-2	-	CASSNPPHSYDYTF	TGTGCCAGTAGTAATCCACCGCACTCCTATGACTACACCTTC
-	TRBV5-5	16	TRBJ2-3	few	CASSSPLGEGTDTQYF	TGTGCCAGCAGCAGCCCTTTGGGGGAGGGCACAGATACGCAGTATTTT
-	TRBV6-2/TRBV6-3	14	TRBJ1-2	many	CASSHGTSGHGYTF	TGTGCCAGCAGTCACGGGACCTCGGGCCATGGCTACACCTTC
-	TRBV5-1	14	TRBJ2-6	many	CASKGETGANVLTF	TGCGCCAGCAAGGGGGAGACTGGGGCCAACGTCCTGACTTTC
-	TRBV5-1	16	TRBJ2-1	many	CASSLGWIGSYNEQFF	TGCGCCAGCAGCTTGGGATGGATAGGCTCCTACAATGAGCAGTTCTTC
TRBD2	TRBV20-1	13	TRBJ2-1	many	CSARSGGNNEQFF	TGCAGTGCCCGATCGGGGGGGAACAATGAGCAGTTCTTC
TRBD1	TRBV7-2	15	TRBJ1-6	many	CASSYRDRAVSPLHF	TGTGCCAGCAGCTACCGGGACAGGGCCGTATCACCCCTCCACTTT
TRBD1	TRBV7-2	15	TRBJ2-7	-	CASSIRTGFNYEQYF	TGTGCCAGCAGCATACGGACAGGGTTCAACTACGAGCAGTACTTC
-	TRBV6-2/TRBV6-3	13	TRBJ1-5	-	CASAPDGNQPQHF	TGTGCCAGTGCTCCGGACGGGAATCAGCCCCAGCATTTT
-	TRBV7-2	14	TRBJ2-7	-	CASSFLGAPYEQYF	TGTGCCAGCAGCTTCCTGGGGGCGCCGTACGAGCAGTACTTC
TRBD2	TRBV4-1	16	TRBJ2-1	-	CASSQDGGGRNNEQFF	TGCGCCAGCAGCCAAGATGGCGGGGGGCGAAACAATGAGCAGTTCTTC
-	TRBV6-1	14	TRBJ1-2	-	CASSFRDRGYGYTF	TGTGCCAGCAGCTTCCGGGACCGAGGATATGGCTACACCTTC
TRBD2	TRBV6-2/TRBV6-3	16	TRBJ2-5	few	CASSYPSGRRQETQYF	TGTGCCAGCAGTTACCCTAGCGGGAGGAGACAAGAGACCCAGTACTTC
TRBD2	TRBV4-1	15	TRBJ2-3	-	CASSQERGGLHTQYF	TGCGCCAGCAGCCAAGAGCGGGGGGGCCTACATACGCAGTATTTT
-	TRBV18	15	TRBJ2-1	few	CASSPIENSYNEQFF	TGTGCCAGCTCACCAATAGAGAACTCCTACAATGAGCAGTTCTTC
-	TRBV3-1	13	TRBJ1-5	many	CASSPARDQPQHF	TGTGCCAGCAGCCCAGCCAGGGATCAGCCCCAGCATTTT
-	TRBV11-2	15	TRBJ2-2	few	CASSLEAPGAGELFF	TGTGCCAGCAGCTTAGAGGCCCCGGGGGCCGGGGAGCTGTTTTTT
TRBD2	TRBV11-2	15	TRBJ2-7	many	CASSIGLAASYEQYF	TGTGCCAGCAGCATTGGACTAGCGGCCTCCTACGAGCAGTACTTC
-	TRBV20-1	14	TRBJ2-2	many	CSASLRGMTGELFF	TGCAGTGCTAGTTTACGGGGGATGACCGGGGAGCTGTTTTTT
-	TRBV4-2	14	TRBJ1-4	many	CASSQVDLNEKLFF	TGTGCCAGCAGCCAAGTAGACCTTAATGAAAAACTGTTTTTT
-	TRBV5-4	17	TRBJ1-6	few	CASSHDWVRTRNSPLHF	TGTGCCAGCAGCCACGATTGGGTCCGGACCCGGAATTCACCCCTCCACTTT
-	TRBV27	14	TRBJ1-4	many	CASSRGFIQEKLFF	TGTGCCAGCAGCCGCGGGTTCATCCAAGAAAAACTGTTTTTT
-	TRBV29-1	11	TRBJ2-1	-	CSVLIGRAQFF	TGCAGCGTTCTGATAGGCCGGGCGCAGTTCTTC
-	TRBV12-3/TRBV12-4	14	TRBJ2-7	many	CASRPDRFTYEQYF	TGTGCCAGCAGACCCGACAGGTTCACCTACGAGCAGTACTTC
-	TRBV20-1	16	TRBJ1-6	many	CSATQGIGSYNSPLHF	TGCAGTGCGACCCAGGGGATCGGCTCCTATAATTCACCCCTCCACTTT
-	TRBV5-1	14	TRBJ2-7	-	CASSFTGPSYEQYF	TGCGCCAGCAGCTTCACAGGCCCCAGTTACGAGCAGTACTTC
-	TRBV5-1	13	TRBJ2-1	few	CASSEPIGNEQFF	TGCGCCAGCAGTGAGCCTATCGGAAATGAGCAGTTCTTC
-	TRBV12-3/TRBV12-4	11	TRBJ2-1	many	CASSLGQSVTF	TGTGCCAGCAGTTTAGGACAATCGGTCACTTTC
TRBD2	TRBV29-1	15	TRBJ2-5	many	CSVSTSGRPKETQYF	TGCAGCGTTTCGACTAGCGGGCGGCCGAAAGAGACCCAGTACTTC
TRBD2	TRBV30	14	TRBJ2-3	-	CAWTPGLSTDTQYF	TGTGCCTGGACTCCGGGACTATCCACAGATACGCAGTATTTT
-	TRBV4-2	12	TRBJ2-3	once	CASSLEGGRWYF	TGTGCCAGCAGCCTAGAGGGGGGCCGTTGGTATTTT
-	TRBV25-1	13	TRBJ2-7	-	CASSRQFSYEQYF	TGTGCCAGCAGTCGGCAGTTCTCCTACGAGCAGTACTTC
-	TRBV7-2	13	TRBJ1-2	many	CASSLASGNGYTF	TGTGCCAGCAGCTTAGCGTCGGGGAATGGCTACACCTTC
TRBD1	TRBV19	11	TRBJ1-2	few	CASSGQGLRDF	TGTGCCAGTTCCGGACAGGGATTACGGGATTTC